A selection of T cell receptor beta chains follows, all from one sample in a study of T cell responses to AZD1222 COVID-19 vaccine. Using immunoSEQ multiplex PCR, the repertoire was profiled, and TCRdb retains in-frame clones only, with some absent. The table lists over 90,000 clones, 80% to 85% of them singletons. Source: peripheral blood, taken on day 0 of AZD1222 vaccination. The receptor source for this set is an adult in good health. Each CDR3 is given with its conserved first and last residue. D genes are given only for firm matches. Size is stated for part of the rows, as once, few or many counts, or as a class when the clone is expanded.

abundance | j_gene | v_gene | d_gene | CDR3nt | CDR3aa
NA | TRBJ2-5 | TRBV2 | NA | TGTGCCAGCGGGGACCCCCAAGAGACCCAGTACTTC | CASGDPQETQYF
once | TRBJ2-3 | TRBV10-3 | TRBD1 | TGTGCCTCAGGGGGACAGGGGCTCGGCACAGATACGCAGTATTTT | CASGGQGLGTDTQYF
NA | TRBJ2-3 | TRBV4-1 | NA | TGCGCCAGCAGCCAAGTGATGACTCCTACTTTAGGGGATACGCAGTATTTT | CASSQVMTPTLGDTQYF
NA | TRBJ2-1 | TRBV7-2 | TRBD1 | TGTGCCAGCAGTTCAGGACAGGGAGGATACAATGAGCAGTTCTTC | CASSSGQGGYNEQFF
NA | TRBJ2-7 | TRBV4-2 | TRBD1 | TGTGCCAGCAGCCAAGAATCGACAGGGGTGGGCGAGCAGTACTTC | CASSQESTGVGEQYF
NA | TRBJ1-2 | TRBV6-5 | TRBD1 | TGTGCCAGCAGTTACTCGATACAGGGGCAAAACTATGGCTACACCTTC | CASSYSIQGQNYGYTF
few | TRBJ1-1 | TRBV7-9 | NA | TGTGCCAGCAGCGGACGACAGTCTGAAGCTTTCTTT | CASSGRQSEAFF
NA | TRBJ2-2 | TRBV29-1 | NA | TGCAGCGTTCAGCTGGGAGGGAACACCGGGGAGCTGTTTTTT | CSVQLGGNTGELFF
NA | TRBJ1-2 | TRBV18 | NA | TGTGCCAGCTCACCACGTCAGGATGTATATGGCTACACCTTC | CASSPRQDVYGYTF
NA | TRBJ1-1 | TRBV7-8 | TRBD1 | TGTGCCAGCAGCTACGTCGGGACAGGGGGTATTGGCACTGAAGCTTTCTTT | CASSYVGTGGIGTEAFF
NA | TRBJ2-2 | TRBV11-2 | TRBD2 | TGTGCCAGCAGCTTAAACCCGCTAGCGGGGATAACCGGGGAGCTGTTTTTT | CASSLNPLAGITGELFF
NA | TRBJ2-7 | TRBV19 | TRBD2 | TGTGCCAGTAGTATAGGGTCTCCTAGCGGGAGCCACGAGCAGTACTTC | CASSIGSPSGSHEQYF
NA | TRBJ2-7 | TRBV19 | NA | TGTGCCAGTAGTATTAGACCTAATTACGAGCAGTACTTC | CASSIRPNYEQYF
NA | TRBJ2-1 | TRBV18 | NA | TGTGCCAGCTCTCTACGGGACTCCCGCAATGAGCAGTTCTTC | CASSLRDSRNEQFF
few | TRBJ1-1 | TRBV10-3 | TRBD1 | TGTGCCTCCAAGGGACAGGGGCCTTCTGGGGACACTGAAGCTTTCTTT | CASKGQGPSGDTEAFF
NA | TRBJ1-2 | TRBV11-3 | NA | TGTGCCAGCAGCGGCAGCGGCTATGGCTACACCTTC | CASSGSGYGYTF
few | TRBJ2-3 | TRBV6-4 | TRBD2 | TGTGCCACCTCGGGAGGGGGGAGTACGCAGTATTTT | CATSGGGSTQYF
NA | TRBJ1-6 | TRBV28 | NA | TGTGCCAGCAGCAAGTTGCGGGATAATTCACCCCTCCACTTT | CASSKLRDNSPLHF